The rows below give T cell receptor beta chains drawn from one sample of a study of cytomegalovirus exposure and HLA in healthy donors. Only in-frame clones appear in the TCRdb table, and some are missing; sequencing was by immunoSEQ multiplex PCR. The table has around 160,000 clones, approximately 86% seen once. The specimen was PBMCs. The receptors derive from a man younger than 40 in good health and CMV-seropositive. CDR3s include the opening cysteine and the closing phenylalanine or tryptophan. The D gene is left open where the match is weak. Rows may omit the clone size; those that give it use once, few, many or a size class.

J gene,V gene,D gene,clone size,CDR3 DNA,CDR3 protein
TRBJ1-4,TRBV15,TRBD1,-,TGTGCCACCAGCAGTCCCCAAACCGGGACAGGGATTGAAAAACTGTTTTTT,CATSSPQTGTGIEKLFF
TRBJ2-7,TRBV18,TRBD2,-,TGTGCCAGCTCACCCCCCCAGCGGGGGCGGGGCGAGCAGTACTTC,CASSPPQRGRGEQYF
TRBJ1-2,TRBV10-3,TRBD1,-,TGTGCCATCAGTGAGTGGGACAGGGTGTCCCTTGGCTACACCTTC,CAISEWDRVSLGYTF
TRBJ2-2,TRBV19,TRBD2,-,TGTGCCAGTAGTTACAGCGGGACTAACACCGGGGAGCTGTTTTTT,CASSYSGTNTGELFF
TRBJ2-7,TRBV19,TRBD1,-,TGTGCCAGTAGATTCCGACAGGGGGCCTACGAGCAGTACTTC,CASRFRQGAYEQYF
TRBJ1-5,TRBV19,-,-,TGTGCCAGTAGTGGCTTGGAGACTCATCTTTATAGCAATCAGCCCCAGCATTTT,CASSGLETHLYSNQPQHF
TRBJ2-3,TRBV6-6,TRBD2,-,TGTGCCAGCAGTTTCGGGACTAGCGGGGCAGATACGCAGTATTTT,CASSFGTSGADTQYF
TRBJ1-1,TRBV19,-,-,TGTGCCAGTAGTATATCCAGGGTGAACACTGAAGCTTTCTTT,CASSISRVNTEAFF
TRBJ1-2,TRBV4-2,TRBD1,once,TGTGCCAGCAGCCTGACAGGGGGGGACCTTTATGGCTACACCTTC,CASSLTGGDLYGYTF
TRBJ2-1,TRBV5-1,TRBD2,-,TGCGCCAGCGGGGTAGGAGCGGGGGGCTTTTACAATGAGCAGTTCTTC,CASGVGAGGFYNEQFF